These T cell receptor beta chains were read from a single sample in a study of cytomegalovirus exposure and HLA in healthy donors. Libraries were prepared by immunoSEQ multiplex PCR; TCRdb keeps only in-frame clonotypes and omits some of them. Of about 140,000 clones in the sample, about 80% were seen once. What was sequenced was PBMCs. These receptor sequences come from a man younger than 30 in good health and CMV-seronegative. The CDR3 runs from the conserved cysteine through the conserved F or W. A D gene is named only where the DNA matches it firmly. A row's size may be missing; if present it is once, few, many or a size class.

>TRBV29-1|-|TRBJ1-2|-
TGCAGCGTTGACTATTTGGGGGCTCTCTTCGGCTACACCTTC
CSVDYLGALFGYTF
>TRBV5-1|TRBD2|TRBJ2-2|-
TGCGCCAGCAGCTTTACTAGCGGGGCGAACACCGGGGAGCTGTTCTTT
CASSFTSGANTGELFF
>TRBV19|TRBD2|TRBJ2-7|-
TGTGCCAGTAGTAAAAGCGGGGACCACTACGAGCAGTACTTC
CASSKSGDHYEQYF
>TRBV5-4|-|TRBJ2-3|-
TGTGCCAGCAGCCCCGCCGGGGGTGGCACAGATACGCAGTATTTT
CASSPAGGGTDTQYF
>TRBV18|-|TRBJ1-5|-
TGTGCCAGCTCACCGACCGAGGGTCAGCCCCAGCATTTT
CASSPTEGQPQHF
>TRBV6-4|TRBD2|TRBJ2-2|-
TGTGCCAGCAGTGACAGACTAGCCGGCGGGGAGCTGTTTTTT
CASSDRLAGGELFF
>TRBV2|TRBD2|TRBJ2-7|-
TGTGCCAGCAGTACTAGCGTGGGGGAGCAGTACTTC
CASSTSVGEQYF
>TRBV7-9|-|TRBJ1-1|-
TGTGCCAGCAGCTTAGGGATCGGGTTAAGAACTGAAGCTTTCTTT
CASSLGIGLRTEAFF
>TRBV15|TRBD2|TRBJ2-7|-
TGTGCCACCAGCAGAACTCCACTAGCGAGGCTAACCTACGAGCAGTACTTC
CATSRTPLARLTYEQYF
>TRBV5-4|TRBD2|TRBJ2-5|-
TGTGCCAGCACCCCTAGCGGGGGGGAAGAGACCCAGTACTTC
CASTPSGGEETQYF
>TRBV6-5|TRBD1|TRBJ2-7|-
TGTGCCAGCAGGGAACAGGGGAAGTATGACGAGCAGTACTTC
CASREQGKYDEQYF
>TRBV18|-|TRBJ2-5|-
TGTGCCAGCTCACCCCGGGGCAGGGGACGAGAGACCCAGTACTTC
CASSPRGRGRETQYF
>TRBV27|TRBD2|TRBJ2-1|-
TGTGCCAGCAGTTCCTCTAGCGGGGGGGCCGCGATTGATGAGCAGTTCTTC
CASSSSSGGAAIDEQFF
>TRBV30|TRBD2|TRBJ2-7|few
TGTGCCTGGAGTCGAGGACTAGCGGGAGTCTTTCTCAGTACCTACGAGCAGTACTTC
CAWSRGLAGVFLSTYEQYF
>TRBV6-5|-|TRBJ1-6|-
TGTGCCAGCAGTTTCATTGACAGGAGGACTTCACCCCTCCACTTT
CASSFIDRRTSPLHF
>TRBV2|TRBD2|TRBJ2-7|-
TGTGCCAGCAGTGATGCGGGGGGCAAGCGCGAGCAGTACTTC
CASSDAGGKREQYF